This TCR beta chain derives from a study of identical twins. Study-level findings and limits: For cord blood, abundant beta clonotypes had fewer insertions, unlike memory repertoires, which showed none. Sequences that were beta out-of-frame showed weaker excess twin sharing. Alpha sequences out of frame and shared by twins had excess low generation probability.

A universal primer site was incorporated via template switching, and the cDNA contained unique molecular identifiers. TCRdb redid the calling of the 5' RACE reads with MiXCR, one entry per CDR3 protein. This repertoire shows 420,000 or so distinct CDR3 sequences, around 18% found once; its top ten account for 9.5% to 15%. Germline V gene data show CDR1 as MNHEY and CDR2 as SVGAGI. V was shortened by 0 bases and J by 4 bases, with 19 bases between the two germline ends. The CDR3 contains 18 residues. Points on this clonotype: Its antigen is undetermined.

This clonotype originated in a man aged 50-59 years in good health. Sequencing was performed on naive T cells sorted from blood. V and J are TRBV6-5 and TRBJ1-3; D is possibly TRBD1 (6 bases). This CDR3 reads CASSYSNPDRSTGNTIYF. The CDR3 bases are TGTGCCAGCAGTTACTCGAACCCCGACAGGTCCACAGGAAACACCATATATTTT.